Listed here is a single T cell receptor beta chain. Its antigen is as yet unknown. The time point was: cycle 4 day 1 (C4D1), after around six weeks of nivolumab. All the patients suffered relapse after autologous stem cell transplantation, and brentuximab vedotin exposure differed. The method was immunoSEQ multiplex PCR; TCRdb's version includes in-frame clones alone and lacks a portion of them. The sample yields some 48,000 clones, around 80% seen once. The sample belongs to a study of PD-1 blockade in classical Hodgkin lymphoma. V was clipped by 4 bases and J by 5 bases; unmatched bases: 5. Germline V gene data show CDR1 as SGHTA and CDR2 as FQGNSA. CDR3 length equals 14 residues. Whole-study findings and limits: Complete responders' diversity at baseline resembled that of newly diagnosed patients.

Sequenced here: peripheral blood mononuclear cells (PBMCs), sampled before the fourth cycle of nivolumab. The chain carries TRBV7-2 and TRBJ2-5; the match to TRBD1 covers 9 bases. This clonotype was obtained from a human donor with classical Hodgkin lymphoma. CDR3 region: CASSSGQGWETQYF. In nucleotides, the CDR3 is TGTGCCAGCAGCTCTGGACAGGGGTGGGAGACCCAGTACTTC.